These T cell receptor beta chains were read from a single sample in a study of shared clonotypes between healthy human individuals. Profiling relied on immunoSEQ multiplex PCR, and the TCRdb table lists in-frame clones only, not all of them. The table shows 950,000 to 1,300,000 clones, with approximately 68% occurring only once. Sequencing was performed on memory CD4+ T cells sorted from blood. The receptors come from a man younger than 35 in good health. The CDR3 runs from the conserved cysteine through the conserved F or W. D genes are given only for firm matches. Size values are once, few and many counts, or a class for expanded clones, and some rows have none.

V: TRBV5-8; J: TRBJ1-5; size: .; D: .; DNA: TGTGCCAGCAGCTTGGCAGACTTTCAGCCCCAGCATTTT; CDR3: CASSLADFQPQHF
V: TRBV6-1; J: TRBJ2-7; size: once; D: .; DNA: TGTGCCAGCAGTGACATACCCTACGAGCAGTACTTC; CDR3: CASSDIPYEQYF
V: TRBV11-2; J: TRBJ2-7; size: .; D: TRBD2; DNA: TGTGCCAGCAGCTTGAGCGGGAGCTTGGGAGAGCAGTACTTC; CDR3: CASSLSGSLGEQYF
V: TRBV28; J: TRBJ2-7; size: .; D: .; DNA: TGTGCCAGTACTGCCATGGGACACCGAGGGTTCGAGCAGTACTTC; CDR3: CASTAMGHRGFEQYF
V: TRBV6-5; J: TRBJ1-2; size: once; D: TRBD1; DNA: TGTGCCAGCAAACGGCAGGGGGAACCGAACTATGGCTACACCTTC; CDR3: CASKRQGEPNYGYTF
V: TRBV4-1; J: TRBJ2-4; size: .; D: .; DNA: TGCGCCAGCAGCCCCCTCGGGGGCGGGAGTACTGCCAAAAACATTCAGTACTTC; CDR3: CASSPLGGGSTAKNIQYF
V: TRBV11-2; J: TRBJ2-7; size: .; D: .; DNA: TGTGCCAGCAGCTTATGGAGAGGAGCGCTCGGCGAGCAGTACTTC; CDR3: CASSLWRGALGEQYF
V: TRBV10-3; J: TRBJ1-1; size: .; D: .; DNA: TGTGCCATCAGTCCCGGTATTCTGAACACTGAAGCTTTCTTT; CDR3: CAISPGILNTEAFF
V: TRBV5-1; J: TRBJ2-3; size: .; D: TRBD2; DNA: TGCGCCAGCAGCTTGGTGGCAGCGGGGGCAGGGGATACGCAGTATTTT; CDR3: CASSLVAAGAGDTQYF
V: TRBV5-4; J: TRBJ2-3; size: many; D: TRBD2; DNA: TGTGCCAGCAGCTTGTGGCTAGCGGGGGGAACCACAGATACGCAGTATTTT; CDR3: CASSLWLAGGTTDTQYF
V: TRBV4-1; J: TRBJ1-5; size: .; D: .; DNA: TGCGCCAGCAGCCAAGATCGGGCATCTAATCAGCCCCAGCATTTT; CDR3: CASSQDRASNQPQHF
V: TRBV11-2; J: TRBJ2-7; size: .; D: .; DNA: TGTGCCAGCAGCTCCCGGGTCGCCAGCGGGCACTCAGACTACGAGCAGTACTTC; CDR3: CASSSRVASGHSDYEQYF
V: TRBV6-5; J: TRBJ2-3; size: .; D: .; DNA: TGTGCCAGCAGCCGCAACGGGGCAGATACGCAGTATTTT; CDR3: CASSRNGADTQYF
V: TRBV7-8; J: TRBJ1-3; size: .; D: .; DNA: TGTGCCAGTAGCCGGGGGGGACGACAAATTAAGGAAGCTGGAAACACCATATATTTT; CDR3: CASSRGGRQIKEAGNTIYF
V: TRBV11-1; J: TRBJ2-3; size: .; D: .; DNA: TGTGCCAGCAGCCCAGCTCGCGTTGAAGATACGCAGTATTTT; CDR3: CASSPARVEDTQYF
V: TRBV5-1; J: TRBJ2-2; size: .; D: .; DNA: TGCGCCAGCAGCTCCCGGCTAGAAGGCGGGGAGCTGTTTTTT; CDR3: CASSSRLEGGELFF
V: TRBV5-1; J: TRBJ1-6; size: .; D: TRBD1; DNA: TGCGCCAGCAGCCCACAGGGGGCAGTCAATTCACCCCTCCACTTT; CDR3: CASSPQGAVNSPLHF
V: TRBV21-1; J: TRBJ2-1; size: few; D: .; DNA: TGTGCCAGCAGCAATGGCCTTATGAAGCAGTTCTTC; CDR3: CASSNGLMKQFF
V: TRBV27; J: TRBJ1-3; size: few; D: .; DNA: TGTGCCAGCAGTGCCGACTCTGGAAACACCATATATTTT; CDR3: CASSADSGNTIYF
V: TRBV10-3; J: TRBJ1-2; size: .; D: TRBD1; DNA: TGTGCCATCAGTAACGGACAGGGGGCAAGTGGCTACACCTTC; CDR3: CAISNGQGASGYTF
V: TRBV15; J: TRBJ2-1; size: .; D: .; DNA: TGTGCCACCAGCAGAGACAGGGGCTCCTACAATGAGCAGTTCTTC; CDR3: CATSRDRGSYNEQFF
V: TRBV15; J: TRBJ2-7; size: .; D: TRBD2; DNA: TGTGCCACCAGCAGGGTCCTGGGCGGGGGGCCCGCCGAGCAGTACTTC; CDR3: CATSRVLGGGPAEQYF
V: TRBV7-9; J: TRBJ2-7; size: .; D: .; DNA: TGTGCCAGCAGCCACGGCTTAGGGGAGAGCGGCGAGCAGTACTTC; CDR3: CASSHGLGESGEQYF
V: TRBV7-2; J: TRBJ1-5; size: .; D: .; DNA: TGTGCCAGCAGCTTAGAGCAGGTTGGGCAGGGTTGGCAGCCCCAGCATTTT; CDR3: CASSLEQVGQGWQPQHF
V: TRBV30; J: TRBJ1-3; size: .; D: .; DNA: TGTGCCTGGGAGCTTTACTCTGGAAACACCATATATTTT; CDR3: CAWELYSGNTIYF
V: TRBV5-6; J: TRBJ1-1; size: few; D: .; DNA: TGTGCCAGCAGCTTCCGGCAGGGTGGAACTGAAGCTTTCTTT; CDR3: CASSFRQGGTEAFF
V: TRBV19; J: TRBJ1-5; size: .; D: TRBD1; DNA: TGTGCCAGTAGTGAGACAGGGGGCGCAGGCAATCAGCCCCAGCATTTT; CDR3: CASSETGGAGNQPQHF
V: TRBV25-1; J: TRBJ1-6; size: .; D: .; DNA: TGTGCCAGCAGTCCTCCAGGACCGAATTCACCCCTCCACTTT; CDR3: CASSPPGPNSPLHF
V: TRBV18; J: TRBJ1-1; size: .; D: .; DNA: TGTGCCAGCTCACCGTACGACCGGGCCCAGCCGGCTGAAGCTTTCTTT; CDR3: CASSPYDRAQPAEAFF
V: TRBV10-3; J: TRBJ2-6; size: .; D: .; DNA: TGTGCCACAACACCGGGACGGGGGGCTGGCGGGGCCAACGTCCTGACTTTC; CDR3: CATTPGRGAGGANVLTF
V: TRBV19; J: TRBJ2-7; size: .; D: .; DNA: TGTGCCAGTAGTCCCCGGACAATCCACTACGAGCAGTACTTC; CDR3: CASSPRTIHYEQYF
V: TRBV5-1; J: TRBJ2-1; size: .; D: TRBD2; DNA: TGCGCCACCCGTAGCGGGGGGGCCGACAATGAGCAGTTCTTC; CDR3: CATRSGGADNEQFF
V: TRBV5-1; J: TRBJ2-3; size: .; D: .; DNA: TGCGCCAGCAAATACAGCACAGATACGCAGTATTTT; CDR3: CASKYSTDTQYF
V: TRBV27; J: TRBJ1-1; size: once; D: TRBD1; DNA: TGTGCCAGCAGTATCGGACAGGGCCGCACTGAAGCTTTCTTT; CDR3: CASSIGQGRTEAFF
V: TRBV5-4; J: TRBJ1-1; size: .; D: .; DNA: TGTGCCAGCAGCTTGGCTCAGGTGAACACTGAAGCTTTCTTT; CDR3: CASSLAQVNTEAFF
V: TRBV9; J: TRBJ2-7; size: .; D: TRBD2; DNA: TGTGCCAGCAGTAGGAGCGGGAGTCTCCTCGAGCAGTACTTC; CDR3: CASSRSGSLLEQYF
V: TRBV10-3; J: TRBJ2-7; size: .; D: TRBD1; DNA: TGTGCCATCACCCCCCGGGACAGTTCCGAGCAGTACTTC; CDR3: CAITPRDSSEQYF
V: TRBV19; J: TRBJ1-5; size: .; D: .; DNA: TGTGCCAGTAGTATCAAGGGCGTTGGGCAGCCCCAGCATTTT; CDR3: CASSIKGVGQPQHF
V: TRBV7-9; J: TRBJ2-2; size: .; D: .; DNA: TGTGCCAGCATCCGAGAAGTTGTCGGGGAGCTGTTTTTT; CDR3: CASIREVVGELFF
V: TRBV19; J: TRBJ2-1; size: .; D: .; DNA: TGTGCCAGTCCCCAGCGGGCCTCCTACAATGAGCAGTTCTTC; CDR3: CASPQRASYNEQFF
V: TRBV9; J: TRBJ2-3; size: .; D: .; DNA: TGTGCCACGGCTGGGGGGTACACAGATACGCAGTATTTT; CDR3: CATAGGYTDTQYF
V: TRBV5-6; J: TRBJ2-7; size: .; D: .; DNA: TGTGCCAGCAGCCCTGGTCCTACCTACGAGCAGTACTTC; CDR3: CASSPGPTYEQYF
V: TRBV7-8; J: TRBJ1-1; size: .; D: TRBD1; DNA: TGTGCCAGCAGCTTAGTGGGAGGGGGCGGGGGCACTGAAGCTTTCTTT; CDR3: CASSLVGGGGGTEAFF
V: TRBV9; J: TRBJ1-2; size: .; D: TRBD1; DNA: TGTGCCAGCAGGAAGACAGGGGGTCATTATGGCTACACCTTC; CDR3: CASRKTGGHYGYTF
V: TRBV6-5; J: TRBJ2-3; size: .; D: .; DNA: TGTGCCTCTAGAGTAGTTGGCACAGATACGCAGTATTTT; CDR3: CASRVVGTDTQYF
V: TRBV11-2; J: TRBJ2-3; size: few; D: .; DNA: TGTGCCAGCAGCCGTTTCCCAGATACGCAGTATTTT; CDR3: CASSRFPDTQYF